These 23 T cell receptor beta chains were sequenced from one sample in a study of cytomegalovirus exposure and HLA in healthy donors. Primers for the PCR totalled 60 Vbeta and 13 Jbeta. The table came from immunoSEQ multiplex PCR; TCRdb's copy has only in-frame clones and leaves some out. Of nearly 200,000 clones listed, more than 75% were seen once; the top ten hold approximately 0.4%. The sample comprised PBMCs. The receptors originated from a male donor in good health and CMV-seropositive.

This clone was seen only once. The chain couples TRBV7-8 to TRBJ1-4; 8 positions agree with TRBD1. Germline V gene sequence: CDR1 SGHVS, CDR2 FQNEAQ. The CDR3 has 14 amino acids. V dropped 5 bases and J dropped 8; count of bases not matched to a gene: 7. CDR3 sequence (DNA): TGTGCCAGCAGCCGAACAGGGGGTTACGAAAAACTGTTTTTT. Protein: CASSRTGGYEKLFF. The full variable domain, its missing parts supplied by reference TRBV7-8 and TRBJ1-4, is GAGVSQSPRYKVAKRGQDVALRCDPISGHVSLFWYQQALGQGPEFLTYFQNEAQLDKSGLPSDRFFAERPEGSVSTLKIQRTQQEDSAVYLCASSRTGGYEKLFFGSGTQLSVL.

The chain carries TRBV7-2 and TRBJ1-1, with D tentatively TRBD1 (5 bases). This CDR3 has 14 amino acids. V dropped 5 bases and J dropped 1 base, with 11 bases sitting between them. Germline V gene data show CDR1 as SGHTA and CDR2 as FQGNSA. The CDR3: CASSDSFGNTEAFF. In DNA form, the CDR3 reads TGTGCCAGCAGCGACAGCTTTGGGAACACTGAAGCTTTCTTT.

The rearrangement uses TRBV5-1 and TRBJ2-5; tentative D call: TRBD1 (5 bases). This CDR3 is 15 amino acids long. V was cut by 4 bases and J by 1 base, with 14 bases left in between. Germline CDR1 is SGHRS and CDR2 is YFSETQ. Here the CDR3 DNA reads TGCGCCAGCAGCCTTCGTCCTGGGGCCCAAGAGACCCAGTACTTC. This gives the protein CASSLRPGAQETQYF.

V and J are TRBV5-1 and TRBJ2-7; 7 bases are shared with TRBD1. The CDR3 has 14 amino acids. Germline lookup yields CDR1 SGHRS and CDR2 YFSETQ. V was pared by 4 bases and J by 4 bases, with 8 bases of the junction left unmatched. CDR3 residues: CASSVGTDGYEQYF. The CDR3 DNA reads TGCGCCAGCAGCGTCGGGACAGACGGTTACGAGCAGTACTTC.

In DNA form, the CDR3 reads TGTGCCAGCAGTCCTAGGACAGGGGGTTTTCAGCCCCAGCATTTT. Protein product: CASSPRTGGFQPQHF. The genes are TRBV28 and TRBJ1-5; 10 nucleotides line up with TRBD1. Per germline, CDR1 MDHEN and CDR2 SYDVKM. The junction had 7 bases not matched to a gene; V was cut back by 5 bases and J by 6 bases. The CDR3 extends over 15 amino acids.

The chain joins TRBV28 to TRBJ2-7; 8 positions agree with TRBD1. Looked up from germline, CDR1 is MDHEN and CDR2 is SYDVKM. V dropped 4 bases and J dropped 9; count of bases not matched to a gene: 14. The CDR3 covers 15 residues. The CDR3 protein is CASSSSQGERRGQYF. In nucleotides, the CDR3 is TGTGCCAGCAGTTCATCACAGGGGGAGCGCAGGGGGCAGTACTTC.

This chain uses TRBV2 with TRBJ2-1; the match to TRBD2 covers 16 bases. In germline, CDR1 is SNHLY, CDR2 FYNNEI. The CDR3 consists of 19 residues. The trim removed 6 bases at V and 9 bases at J, leaving 17 bases unmatched. The CDR3: CASRPGTSGRALEPAEQFF. The CDR3 coding sequence is TGTGCCAGCAGGCCCGGGACTAGCGGGAGGGCCCTGGAACCGGCTGAGCAGTTCTTC.

The chain joins TRBV7-2 to TRBJ2-3; 9 bases are shared with TRBD1. Looked up from germline, CDR1 is SGHTA and CDR2 is FQGNSA. The V gene end was trimmed by 0 bases and the J gene end by 4 bases; junction bases not matched to a gene: 5. This CDR3 has 16 residues. The CDR3 bases are TGTGCCAGCAGCTTAGCGGGACAGGGAGCAGCAGATACGCAGTATTTT. Translated: CASSLAGQGAADTQYF. The whole variable domain, filled in from reference TRBV7-2 and TRBJ2-3, reads GAGVSQSPSNKVTEKGKDVELRCDPISGHTALYWYRQSLGQGLEFLIYFQGNSAPDKSGLPSDRFSAERTGGSVSTLTIQRTQQEDSAVYLCASSLAGQGAADTQYFGPGTRLTVL.

The V and J genes are TRBV7-9 and TRBJ2-3; possibly TRBD1 for D (6 bases). The V gene's germline CDR1 is SEHNR and CDR2 FQNEAQ (reference sequence). The CDR3 length is 14 residues. V gave up 0 bases and J gave up 6 bases, with 10 bases separating them. CDR3 region: CASSLASGVDTQYF. DNA of the CDR3: TGTGCCAGCAGCTTAGCGTCAGGGGTGGATACGCAGTATTTT. The variable domain in full, completed from reference TRBV7-9 and TRBJ2-3, reads DTGVSQNPRHKITKRGQNVTFRCDPISEHNRLYWYRQTLGQGPEFLTYFQNEAQLEKSRLLSDRFSAERPKGSFSTLEIQRTEQGDSAMYLCASSLASGVDTQYFGPGTRLTVL.

The rearrangement links TRBV5-8 to TRBJ2-5, with 13 bases aligning to TRBD2. The CDR3 covers 16 residues. The trim removed 4 bases at V and 5 bases at J, leaving 8 bases unmatched. CDR1 SGHTS and CDR2 YDEGEE come from the germline V gene. This chain's CDR3 is CASSPQLAGGRETQYF. As DNA, the CDR3 is TGTGCCAGCAGCCCACAACTAGCGGGGGGGCGTGAGACCCAGTACTTC.

This clone was counted only a few times. The V call is TRBV9, the J call TRBJ2-1; 8 positions agree with TRBD2. Trimming took 2 bases from V and 7 from J; bases not matched to a gene: 8. Germline V gives CDR1 SGDLS, CDR2 YYNGEE. The CDR3 has 15 residues. In nucleotides, the CDR3 is TGTGCCAGCAGCGTGAGCGGGGGAGGTACTAATGAGCAGTTCTTC. This sequence encodes CASSVSGGGTNEQFF.

The chain joins TRBV4-2 to TRBJ2-5; 9 bases agree with TRBD1. The end of the DNA is better explained by TRBJ2-7, so the J call may be wrong. Germline loops: CDR1 LGHNA, CDR2 YNFKEQ. There are 14 residues in the CDR3. The DNA of the CDR3 is TGTGCCAGCAGCCACGGGACAGGGTTGTACGAGCAGTACTTC. It specifies CASSHGTGLYEQYF.

This rearrangement joins TRBV2 to TRBJ1-5; D may be TRBD1 (5 bases). The CDR3 is made up of 17 amino acids. Germline V gene data show CDR1 as SNHLY and CDR2 as FYNNEI. Deletions cut 4 bases from V and 0 bases from J, with 16 bases between. CDR3 nucleotides: TGTGCCAGCAGTGGTGGGGGGAAGGGATATAGCAATCAGCCCCAGCATTTT. As protein: CASSGGGKGYSNQPQHF. The whole variable domain, filled in from reference TRBV2 and TRBJ1-5, reads EPEVTQTPSHQVTQMGQEVILRCVPISNHLYFYWYRQILGQKVEFLVSFYNNEISEKSEIFDDQFSVERPDGSNFTLKIRSTKLEDSAMYFCASSGGGKGYSNQPQHFGDGTRLSIL.

This chain links TRBV9 with TRBJ1-4, with D possibly being TRBD1 (5 bases). Trimming removed 0 bases from V and 3 bases from J, with 12 bases in between. CDR1 is SGDLS, CDR2 YYNGEE, per germline. This CDR3 region has 16 residues. The CDR3 DNA reads TGTGCCAGCAGCGTAGGGGGGGGGACCTCTAATGAAAAACTGTTTTTT. This translates into CASSVGGGTSNEKLFF.

This chain uses TRBV5-1 with TRBJ2-7; TRBD2 matches at 7 bases. V lost 0 bases, J lost 2 bases, and 5 bases stayed unmatched. Germline lookup yields CDR1 SGHRS and CDR2 YFSETQ. The CDR3 contains 15 residues. The CDR3 loop reads CASSLAASGTYEQYF. The CDR3 bases are TGCGCCAGCAGCTTGGCGGCTAGCGGTACCTACGAGCAGTACTTC.

The chain employs TRBV28 and TRBJ2-5, with TRBD1 matching 11 bases. The assigned J gene may be wrong: the sequence end matches TRBJ2-7 better. Germline-derived CDR1 and CDR2 are MDHEN and SYDVKM. The CDR3 has 13 residues. CDR3 sequence reads: CASRTGGMYEQYF. The CDR3 nucleotides are TGTGCCAGCCGGACAGGGGGCATGTACGAGCAGTACTTC.

The rearrangement uses TRBV6-5 and TRBJ1-3, with D tentatively TRBD1 (6 bases). This CDR3 has 13 amino acids. Germline V CDR1 and CDR2: MNHEY, SVGAGI. V dropped 6 bases and J dropped 6 bases, with 12 bases sitting between them. CDR3 sequence: CASSLDSQNTIYF. CDR3 DNA sequence: TGTGCCAGCAGCTTGGACAGTCAAAACACCATATATTTT.

V is TRBV19 and J is TRBJ2-7; TRBD2 is a possible D gene (6 bases). There are 14 residues in the CDR3. V lost 2 bases and J lost 6, with 14 bases in between. Germline V gene sequence: CDR1 LNHDA, CDR2 SQIVND (reference sequence). CDR3 DNA sequence: TGTGCCAGTAGTATACGGGGGTCGGCTGCCGAGCAGTACTTC. Translating gives CASSIRGSAAEQYF.

This rearrangement joins TRBV7-9 to TRBJ2-5; 8 bases agree with TRBD2. Germline CDR1 and CDR2: SEHNR and FQNEAQ (reference sequence). V lost 4 bases to trimming and J lost 3 bases; unmatched junction nucleotides: 4. The CDR3 length is 14 residues. CDR3 in amino acids: CASSWTSREETQYF. CDR3 in DNA: TGTGCCAGCAGCTGGACTAGCAGAGAAGAGACCCAGTACTTC.

This chain joins TRBV2 and TRBJ1-5; perhaps TRBD1 as D (5 bases). Trimming left V 8 bases short and J 2 bases short, with 16 bases between. The CDR3 totals 15 residues. Germline V gene sequence: CDR1 SNHLY, CDR2 FYNNEI. The DNA for the CDR3 is TGTGCCAGCCGGGTCCGGGGGAATGGCAATCAGCCCCAGCATTTT. As protein: CASRVRGNGNQPQHF.

The chain links TRBV19 to TRBJ1-1, with D possibly TRBD1 on 6 matching bases. CDR1 LNHDA and CDR2 SQIVND come from the germline V gene (reference sequence). The CDR3 totals 10 residues. Trimming left V 11 bases short and J 10 bases short, with 14 bases between. This CDR3 reads CAARGPTAFF. The CDR3 DNA is TGTGCCGCCAGGGGCCCCACAGCTTTCTTT. The variable domain in full, completed from reference TRBV19 and TRBJ1-1, reads DGGITQSPKYLFRKEGQNVTLSCEQNLNHDAMYWYRQDPGQGLRLIYYSQIVNDFQKGDIAEGYSVSREKKESFPLTVTSAQKNPTAFYLCAARGPTAFFGQGTRLTVV.

The CDR3 DNA reads as TGCGCCAGCAGCCAAGATCAGCGGGGAACCGGGGAGCTGTTTTTT. It is translated as CASSQDQRGTGELFF. The rearrangement uses TRBV4-1 and TRBJ2-2, with TRBD2 matching 7 bases. V lost 0 bases to trimming and J lost 5 bases; unmatched junction nucleotides: 3. From germline, CDR1 is MGHRA and CDR2 YSYEKL. The CDR3 is 15 amino acids.

The CDR3 reads CASSPGQGISEQYF. For the CDR3, the DNA is TGTGCCAGCTCACCTGGACAGGGGATAAGCGAGCAGTACTTC. The chain joins TRBV18 to TRBJ2-7; 9 nucleotides match TRBD1. The CDR3 consists of 14 residues. Germline CDR1 KGHSH, CDR2 LQKENI. V dropped 3 bases and J dropped 6; count of bases not matched to a gene: 6.